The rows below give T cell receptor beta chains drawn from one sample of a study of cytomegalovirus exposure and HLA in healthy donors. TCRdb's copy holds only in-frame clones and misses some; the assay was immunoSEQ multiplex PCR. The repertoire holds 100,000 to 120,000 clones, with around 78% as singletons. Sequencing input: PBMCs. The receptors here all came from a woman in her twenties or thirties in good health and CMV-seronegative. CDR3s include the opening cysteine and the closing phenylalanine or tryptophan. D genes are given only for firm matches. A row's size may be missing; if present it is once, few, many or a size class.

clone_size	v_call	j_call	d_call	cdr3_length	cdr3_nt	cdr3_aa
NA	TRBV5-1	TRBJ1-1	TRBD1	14	TGCGCCAGCAGCTTGGACGGGACAGGGACTGAAGCTTTCTTT	CASSLDGTGTEAFF
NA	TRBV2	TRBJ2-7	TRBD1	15	TGTGCCAGCAGTGAAGCGCTTGGGGACAGCTACGAGCAGTACTTC	CASSEALGDSYEQYF
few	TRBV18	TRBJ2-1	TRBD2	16	TGTGCCAGCTCACCTCCTCGGACTAGCGGGGACAATGAGCAGTTCTTC	CASSPPRTSGDNEQFF
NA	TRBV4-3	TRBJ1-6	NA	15	TGCGCCAGCAGCCAAGAAGCCAGGGGAAATTCACCCCTCCACTTT	CASSQEARGNSPLHF
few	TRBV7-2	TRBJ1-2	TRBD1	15	TGTGCCAGCAGCTTTGCAGGGGGCCTTGGCTATGGCTACACCTTC	CASSFAGGLGYGYTF
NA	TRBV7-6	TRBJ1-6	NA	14	TGTGCCAGCAGCTTAAGGTCGGCGGGTTCACCCCTCCACTTT	CASSLRSAGSPLHF
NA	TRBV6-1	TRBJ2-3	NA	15	TGTGCCAGCGCTTATGCGGGACAGACTCGTGGTACGCAGTATTTT	CASAYAGQTRGTQYF
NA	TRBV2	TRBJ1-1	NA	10	TGTGCCAGCAGAATAGCCGAAGCTTTCTTT	CASRIAEAFF
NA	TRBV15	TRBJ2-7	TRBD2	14	TGTGCCACCAGCACTAGCGGGGGATCCTACGAGCAGTACTTC	CATSTSGGSYEQYF
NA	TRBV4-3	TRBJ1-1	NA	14	TGCGCCAGCAGCCAGAAAGGAGGGGACACTGAAGCTTTCTTT	CASSQKGGDTEAFF
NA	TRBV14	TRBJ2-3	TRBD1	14	TGTGCCAGCAGCCAAGGGTTGGGGACAGTTACGCAGTATTTT	CASSQGLGTVTQYF
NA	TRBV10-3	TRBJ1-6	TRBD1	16	TGTGCCATCAGTGAGTCCGGGACAGGTATTAATTCACCCCTCCACTTT	CAISESGTGINSPLHF
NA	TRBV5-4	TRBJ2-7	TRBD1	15	TGTGCCAGCAGCTCGGGACAGGGTGTGGCCTACGAGCAGTACTTC	CASSSGQGVAYEQYF
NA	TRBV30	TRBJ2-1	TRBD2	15	TGTGCCTGGAGCCAACTAGCGGGCTTGTACAATGAGCAGTTCTTC	CAWSQLAGLYNEQFF
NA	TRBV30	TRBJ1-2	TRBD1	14	TGTGCCTGGAGTGGGACCGGGACAGCCTATGGCTACACCTTC	CAWSGTGTAYGYTF
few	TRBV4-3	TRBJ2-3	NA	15	TGCGCCAGCAGCCAAGAGACGTGGCGGGATTATACGCAGTATTTT	CASSQETWRDYTQYF
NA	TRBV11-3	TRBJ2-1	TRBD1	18	TGTGCCAGCAGCGGGGGGACAGGGACTTCCACAGAATACAATGAGCAGTTCTTC	CASSGGTGTSTEYNEQFF
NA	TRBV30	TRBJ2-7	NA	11	TGTGCCTATAGGGCGGGCTACGAGCAGTACTTC	CAYRAGYEQYF
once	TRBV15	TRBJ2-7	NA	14	TGTGCCACCAGCGGAATGGTAGGACAGTACGAGCAGTACTTC	CATSGMVGQYEQYF
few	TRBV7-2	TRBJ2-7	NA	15	TGTGCCAGCAGCTTCATTGCGACGGGAGCCTACGAGCAGTACTTC	CASSFIATGAYEQYF
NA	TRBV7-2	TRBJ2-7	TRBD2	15	TGTGCCAGCAGCTCCGAAGGCGGGGGGTGGTACGAGCAGTACTTC	CASSSEGGGWYEQYF
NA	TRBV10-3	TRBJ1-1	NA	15	TGTGCCATCAGTGAGTCGGAGGCAGGAGCTATTGAAGCTTTCTTT	CAISESEAGAIEAFF
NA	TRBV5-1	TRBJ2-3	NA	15	TGCGCCAGCAGCCTCGGGGCAGGGGGCACAGATACGCAGTATTTT	CASSLGAGGTDTQYF
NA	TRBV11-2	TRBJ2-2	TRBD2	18	TGTGCCAGCAGCACACTCAAGAGACTAGCGGGAGGTACCGGGGAGCTGTTTTTT	CASSTLKRLAGGTGELFF
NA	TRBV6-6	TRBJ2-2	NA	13	TGTGCCAGCAGCAAACAGGGAACCGGGGAGCTGTTTTTT	CASSKQGTGELFF
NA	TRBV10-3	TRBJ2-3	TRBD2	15	TGTGCCATCAGGGGGGGGACTAGCAGCACAGATACGCAGTATTTT	CAIRGGTSSTDTQYF